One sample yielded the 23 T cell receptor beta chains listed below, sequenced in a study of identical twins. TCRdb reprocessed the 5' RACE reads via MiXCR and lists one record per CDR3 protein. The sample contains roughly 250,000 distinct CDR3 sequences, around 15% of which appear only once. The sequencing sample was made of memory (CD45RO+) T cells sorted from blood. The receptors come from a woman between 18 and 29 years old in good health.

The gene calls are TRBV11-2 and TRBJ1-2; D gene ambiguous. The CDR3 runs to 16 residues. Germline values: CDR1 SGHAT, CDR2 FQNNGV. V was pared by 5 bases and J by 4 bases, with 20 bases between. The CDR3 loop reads CASSPQSSSRSYGYTF. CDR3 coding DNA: TGTGCCAGCAGCCCCCAGTCCTCCTCTAGGTCCTATGGCTACACCTTC.

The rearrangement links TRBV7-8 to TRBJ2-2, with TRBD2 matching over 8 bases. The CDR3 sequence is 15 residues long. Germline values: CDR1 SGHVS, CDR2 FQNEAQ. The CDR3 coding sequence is TGTGCAGGTCTTCGGCGGGAGGCCCGAATTGGGGAGCTGTTTTTT. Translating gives CAGLRREARIGELFF.

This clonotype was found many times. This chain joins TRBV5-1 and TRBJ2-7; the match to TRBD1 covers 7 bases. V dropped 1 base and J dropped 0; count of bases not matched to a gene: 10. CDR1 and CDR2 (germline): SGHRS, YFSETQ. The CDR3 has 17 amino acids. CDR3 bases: TGCGCCAGCAGCTTGCTAACAGGGGATACTTACTCCTACGAGCAGTACTTC. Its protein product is CASSLLTGDTYSYEQYF.

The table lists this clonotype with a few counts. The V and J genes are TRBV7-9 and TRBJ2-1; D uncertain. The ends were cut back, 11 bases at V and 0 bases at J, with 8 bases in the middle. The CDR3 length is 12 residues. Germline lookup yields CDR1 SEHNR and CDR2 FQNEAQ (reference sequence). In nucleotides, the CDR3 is TGTGCCGGAAGCAACTCCTACAATGAGCAGTTCTTC. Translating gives CAGSNSYNEQFF.

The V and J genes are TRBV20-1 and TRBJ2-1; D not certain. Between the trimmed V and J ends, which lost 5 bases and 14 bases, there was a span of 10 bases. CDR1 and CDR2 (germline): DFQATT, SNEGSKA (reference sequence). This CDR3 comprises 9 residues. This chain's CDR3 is CSAATPEFF. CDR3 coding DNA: TGCAGTGCTGCAACTCCGGAGTTCTTC.

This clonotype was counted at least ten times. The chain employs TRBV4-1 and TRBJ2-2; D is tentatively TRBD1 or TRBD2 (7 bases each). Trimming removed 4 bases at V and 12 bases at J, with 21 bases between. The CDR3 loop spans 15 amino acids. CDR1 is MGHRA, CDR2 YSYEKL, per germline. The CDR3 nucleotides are TGCGCCAGCAGCCCTACAGGGGCGGGAGATTGGAAGCTGTTTTTT. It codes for CASSPTGAGDWKLFF.

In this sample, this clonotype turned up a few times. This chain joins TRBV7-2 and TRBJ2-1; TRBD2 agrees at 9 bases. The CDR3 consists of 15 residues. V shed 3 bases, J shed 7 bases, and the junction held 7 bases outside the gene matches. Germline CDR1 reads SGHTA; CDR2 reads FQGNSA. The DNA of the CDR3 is TGTGCCAGCAGCTTCGAATGGCTAGCGGGAAATGAGCAGTTCTTC. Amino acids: CASSFEWLAGNEQFF. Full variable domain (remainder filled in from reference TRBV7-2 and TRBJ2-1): GAGVSQSPSNKVTEKGKDVELRCDPISGHTALYWYRQSLGQGLEFLIYFQGNSAPDKSGLPSDRFSAERTGGSVSTLTIQRTQQEDSAVYLCASSFEWLAGNEQFFGPGTRLTVL.

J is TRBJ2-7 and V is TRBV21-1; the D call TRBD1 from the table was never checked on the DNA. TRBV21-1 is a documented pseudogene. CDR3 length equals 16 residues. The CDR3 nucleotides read TGTGCCAGCAGCAATGGGACCAAAACAGTCTTCTACGAGCAGTACTTC. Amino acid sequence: CASSNGTKTVFYEQYF.

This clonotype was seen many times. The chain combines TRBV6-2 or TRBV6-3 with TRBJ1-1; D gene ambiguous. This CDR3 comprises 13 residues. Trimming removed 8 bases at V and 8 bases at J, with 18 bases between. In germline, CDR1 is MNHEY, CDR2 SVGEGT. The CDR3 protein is CASGGVAYSEAFF. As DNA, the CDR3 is TGTGCCAGCGGTGGGGTGGCCTACTCCGAAGCTTTCTTT.

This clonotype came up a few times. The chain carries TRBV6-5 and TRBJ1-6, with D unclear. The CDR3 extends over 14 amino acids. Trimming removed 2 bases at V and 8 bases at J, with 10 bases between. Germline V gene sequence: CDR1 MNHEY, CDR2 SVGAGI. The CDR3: CASSYGLGYSPLHF. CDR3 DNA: TGTGCCAGCAGTTACGGACTAGGCTATTCACCCCTCCACTTT.

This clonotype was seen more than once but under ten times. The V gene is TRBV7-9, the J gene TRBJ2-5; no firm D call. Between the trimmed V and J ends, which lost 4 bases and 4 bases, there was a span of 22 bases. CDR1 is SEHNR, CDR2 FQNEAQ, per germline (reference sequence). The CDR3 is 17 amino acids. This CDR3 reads CASSSTLDAIGRETQYF. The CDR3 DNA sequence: TGTGCCAGCAGCTCAACCCTCGACGCAATAGGAAGAGAGACCCAGTACTTC. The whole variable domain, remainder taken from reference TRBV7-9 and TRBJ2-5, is DTGVSQNPRHKITKRGQNVTFRCDPISEHNRLYWYRQTLGQGPEFLTYFQNEAQLEKSRLLSDRFSAERPKGSFSTLEIQRTEQGDSAMYLCASSSTLDAIGRETQYFGPGTRLLVL.

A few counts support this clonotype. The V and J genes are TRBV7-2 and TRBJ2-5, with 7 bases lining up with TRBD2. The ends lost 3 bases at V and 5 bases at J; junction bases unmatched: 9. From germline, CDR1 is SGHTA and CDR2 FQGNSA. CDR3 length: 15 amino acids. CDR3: CASSLWSSGGETQYF. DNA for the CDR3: TGTGCCAGCAGCTTGTGGTCTAGCGGTGGGGAGACCCAGTACTTC.

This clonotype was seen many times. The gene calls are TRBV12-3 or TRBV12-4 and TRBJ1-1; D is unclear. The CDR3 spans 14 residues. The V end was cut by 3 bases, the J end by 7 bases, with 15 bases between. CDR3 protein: CASSLEVGYSEAFF. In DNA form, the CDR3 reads TGTGCCAGCAGTTTGGAGGTGGGATACAGTGAAGCTTTCTTT.

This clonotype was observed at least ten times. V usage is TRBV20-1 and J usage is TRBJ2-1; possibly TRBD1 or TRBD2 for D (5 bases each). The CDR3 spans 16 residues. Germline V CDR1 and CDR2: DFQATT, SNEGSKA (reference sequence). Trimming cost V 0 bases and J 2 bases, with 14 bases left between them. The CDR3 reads CSARDRVRGAYNEQFF. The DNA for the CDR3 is TGCAGTGCTAGAGATAGGGTGCGAGGGGCCTACAATGAGCAGTTCTTC.

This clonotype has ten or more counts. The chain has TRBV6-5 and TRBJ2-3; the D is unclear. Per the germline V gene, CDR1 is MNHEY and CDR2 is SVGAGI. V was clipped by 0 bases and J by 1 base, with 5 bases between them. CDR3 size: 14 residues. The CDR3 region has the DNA TGTGCCAGCAGTTACTCTTCGGGCACAGATACGCAGTATTTT. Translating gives CASSYSSGTDTQYF.

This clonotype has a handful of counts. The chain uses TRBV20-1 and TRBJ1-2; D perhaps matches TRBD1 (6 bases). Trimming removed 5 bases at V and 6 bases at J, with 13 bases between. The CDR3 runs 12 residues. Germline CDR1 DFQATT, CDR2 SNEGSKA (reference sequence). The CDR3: CSAQQGEDGYTF. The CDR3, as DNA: TGCAGTGCTCAACAGGGTGAGGATGGCTACACCTTC.

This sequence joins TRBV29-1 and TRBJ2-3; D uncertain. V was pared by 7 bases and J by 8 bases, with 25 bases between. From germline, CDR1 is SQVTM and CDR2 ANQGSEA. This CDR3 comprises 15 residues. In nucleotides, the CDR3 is TGCAGCGGTACCCACCAGGACCCAACCTATGGTACGCAGTATTTT. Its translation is CSGTHQDPTYGTQYF.

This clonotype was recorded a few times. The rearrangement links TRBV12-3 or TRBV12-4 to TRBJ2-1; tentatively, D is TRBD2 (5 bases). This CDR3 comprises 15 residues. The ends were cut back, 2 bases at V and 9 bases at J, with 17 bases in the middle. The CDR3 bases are TGTGCCAGCAGTTTATCAAGCGGCCGTCGTGGTGAGCAGTTCTTC. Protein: CASSLSSGRRGEQFF.

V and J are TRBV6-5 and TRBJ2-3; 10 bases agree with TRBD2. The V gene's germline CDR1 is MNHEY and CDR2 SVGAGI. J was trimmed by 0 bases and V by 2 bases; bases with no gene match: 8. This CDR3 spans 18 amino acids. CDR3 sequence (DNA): TGTGCCAGCAGTTACGTCCTAGCGGGAGTGGGTAGCACAGATACGCAGTATTTT. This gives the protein CASSYVLAGVGSTDTQYF.

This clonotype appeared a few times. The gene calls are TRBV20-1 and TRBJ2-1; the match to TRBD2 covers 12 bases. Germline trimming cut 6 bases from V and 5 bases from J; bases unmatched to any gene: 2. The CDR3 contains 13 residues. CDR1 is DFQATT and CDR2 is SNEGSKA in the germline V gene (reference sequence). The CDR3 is CSAWTSGDNEQFF. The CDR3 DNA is TGCAGTGCATGGACTAGCGGGGACAATGAGCAGTTCTTC.

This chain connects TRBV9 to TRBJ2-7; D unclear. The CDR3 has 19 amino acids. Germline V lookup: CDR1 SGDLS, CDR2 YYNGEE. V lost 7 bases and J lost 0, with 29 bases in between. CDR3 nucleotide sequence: TGTGCCAGCGGGGAAGGCGTTCTTGCTTCTGGGGTCAGCTCCTACGAGCAGTACTTC. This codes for CASGEGVLASGVSSYEQYF.

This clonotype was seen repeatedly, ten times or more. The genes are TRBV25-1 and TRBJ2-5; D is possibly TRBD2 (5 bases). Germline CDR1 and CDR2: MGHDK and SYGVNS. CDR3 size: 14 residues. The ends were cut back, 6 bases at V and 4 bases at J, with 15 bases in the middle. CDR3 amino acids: CASRPTRAVETQYF. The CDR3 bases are TGTGCCAGCAGGCCTACTAGGGCGGTAGAGACCCAGTACTTC.

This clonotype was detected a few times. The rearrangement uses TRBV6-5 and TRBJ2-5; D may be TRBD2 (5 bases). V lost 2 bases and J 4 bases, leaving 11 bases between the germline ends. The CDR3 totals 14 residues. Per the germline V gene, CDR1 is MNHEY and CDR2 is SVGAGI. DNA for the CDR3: TGTGCCAGCAGTTACGGACGGAGGACAGAGACCCAGTACTTC. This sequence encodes CASSYGRRTETQYF.